This T cell receptor beta chain was sequenced for a study of blood T cell repertoires in COVID-19. Study summary: Italy, Spain and the United States were the sources of the convalescent and acute COVID-19 samples. The cDNA or gDNA used as material had been derived from T cells, B-cell-depleted T cells, or PBMCs.

Assay used: immunoSEQ multiplex PCR; TCRdb lists only in-frame clones, some missing. The sample holds around 300,000 clones; about nine tenths are singletons and the top ten take about 2.3%. Germline assignment: CDR1 ENHRY and CDR2 SYGVKD. V shed 6 bases and J shed 3 bases, with 16 bases lying between them. CDR3 size: 15 residues. What was sequenced was peripheral blood. The sequence came from a man in his late teens or twenties with active or convalescent COVID-19. The rearrangement joins TRBV10-3 to TRBJ2-3; TRBD2 might be the D (6 bases). CDR3 DNA sequence: TGTGCCATCAGGGATCGGGGGAGAGGGACAGATACGCAGTATTTT. Translating it yields CAIRDRGRGTDTQYF.